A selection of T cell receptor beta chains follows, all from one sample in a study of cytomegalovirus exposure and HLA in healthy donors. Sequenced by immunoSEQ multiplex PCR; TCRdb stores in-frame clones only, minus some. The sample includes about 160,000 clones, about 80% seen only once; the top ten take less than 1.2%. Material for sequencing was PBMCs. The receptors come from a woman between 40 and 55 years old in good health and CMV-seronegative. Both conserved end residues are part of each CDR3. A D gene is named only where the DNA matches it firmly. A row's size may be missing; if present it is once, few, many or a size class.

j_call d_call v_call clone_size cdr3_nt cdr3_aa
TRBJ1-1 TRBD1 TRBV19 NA TGTGCCAGCCGGGGACAGGGAGGGAACACTGAAGCTTTCTTT CASRGQGGNTEAFF
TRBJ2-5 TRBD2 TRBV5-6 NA TGTGCCAGCAGCTGGGCCGTCGGGGGAGCGGGATACCAAGAGACCCAGTACTTC CASSWAVGGAGYQETQYF
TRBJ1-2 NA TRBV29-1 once TGCAGCGTTGAATCTTATGGCTACACCTTC CSVESYGYTF
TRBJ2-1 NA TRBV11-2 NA TGTGCCAGCAGCTTCAGTAGCGAGAGGATCTCCTACAATGAGCAGTTCTTC CASSFSSERISYNEQFF
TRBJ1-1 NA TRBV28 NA TGTGCCAGCAGACCGGTGCACCCATCTGAAGCTTTCTTT CASRPVHPSEAFF
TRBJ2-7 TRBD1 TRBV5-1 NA TGCGCCAGCAGCTCACAGGGGTCATCCTACGAGCAGTACTTC CASSSQGSSYEQYF
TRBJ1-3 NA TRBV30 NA TGTGCCTGGAGCGGGGGTCAGAACACCATATATTTT CAWSGGQNTIYF
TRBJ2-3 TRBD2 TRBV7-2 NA TGTGCCAGCAGCTTAGTTGCGGGAGGAGGGGGAGATACGCAGTATTTT CASSLVAGGGGDTQYF
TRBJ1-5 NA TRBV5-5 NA TGTGCCAGCAGCTTAGGGGGGGAGCCCCAGCATTTT CASSLGGEPQHF
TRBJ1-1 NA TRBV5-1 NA TGCGCCAGCAGCGGGACATCGAACACTGAAGCTTTCTTT CASSGTSNTEAFF
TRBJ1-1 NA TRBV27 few TGTGCCAGCAGTTTAAGTAATCCAGGGACAACTGAAGCTTTCTTT CASSLSNPGTTEAFF
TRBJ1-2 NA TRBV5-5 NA TGTGCCAGCAGCCCCGGGTCCGGTTTTGGCTACACCTTC CASSPGSGFGYTF
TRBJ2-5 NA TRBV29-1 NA TGCAGCGTTGAAGCCTACCTGGGGGCGACGGAGACCCAGTACTTC CSVEAYLGATETQYF
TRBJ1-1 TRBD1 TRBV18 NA TGTGCCAGCTCACCCTCGACAGGGACTGAAGCTTTCTTT CASSPSTGTEAFF
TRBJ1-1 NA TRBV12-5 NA TGTGCTAGTGGTCCCCCCGCCAGGGTGAACACTGAAGCTTTCTTT CASGPPARVNTEAFF
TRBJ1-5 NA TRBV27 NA TGTGCCAGCAGTTTCGCGGGAATCAATCAGCCCCAGCATTTT CASSFAGINQPQHF
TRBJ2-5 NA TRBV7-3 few TGTGCCAGCCCTCACAGCCGAGGGCCCCTCCAAGAGACCCAGTACTTC CASPHSRGPLQETQYF
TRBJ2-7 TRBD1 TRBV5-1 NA TGCGCCAGCAGCCCTAACTCTATTACCCCGGGACAGGGGGCGGGGGAGCAGTACTTC CASSPNSITPGQGAGEQYF
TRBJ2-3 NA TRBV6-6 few TGTGCCAGCCGTAAGTTTAGTGAAGATACGCAGTATTTT CASRKFSEDTQYF
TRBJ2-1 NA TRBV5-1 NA TGCGCCAGCAGCTTCCAGTCCACCCAACAGTTCTTC CASSFQSTQQFF
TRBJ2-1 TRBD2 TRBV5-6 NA TGTGCCAGCAGCTTGGCCAGAGTAGGGAGGGTGACCTACAATGAGCAGTTCTTC CASSLARVGRVTYNEQFF
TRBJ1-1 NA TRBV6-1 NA TGTGCCAGCTTGAAGTCGAGGTCTGACACTGAAGCTTTCTTT CASLKSRSDTEAFF
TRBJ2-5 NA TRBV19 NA TGTGCCAGTAGTAGGACAGACCAAGAGACCCAGTACTTC CASSRTDQETQYF
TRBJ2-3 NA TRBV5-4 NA TGTGCCAGCAGCGTCACAGGAGATACGCAGTATTTT CASSVTGDTQYF
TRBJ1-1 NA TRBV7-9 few TGTGCCAGCAGCCCTGGACAGACCTACTCTGAAGCTTTCTTT CASSPGQTYSEAFF
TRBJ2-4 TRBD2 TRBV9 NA TGTGCCAGCAGCCCAGGGACTAGCGGGAGTGGGGGAGCCAAAAACATTCAGTACTTC CASSPGTSGSGGAKNIQYF
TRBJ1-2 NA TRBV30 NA TGTGCCTGGGACAGGAGTTCGGGCTATGGCTACACCTTC CAWDRSSGYGYTF
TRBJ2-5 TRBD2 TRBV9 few TGTGCCAGCAGCGTAGGACTAGCGGGAGTGGGGGAGACCCAGTACTTC CASSVGLAGVGETQYF
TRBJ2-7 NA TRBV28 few TGTGCCAGCAGTTTAAGGTTCTCAGCGACCTCAACCTACGAGCAGTACTTC CASSLRFSATSTYEQYF
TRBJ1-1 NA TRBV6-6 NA TGTGCCAGCAGTTATGGAGGTCCCCTGAAGGCTGAAGCTTTCTTT CASSYGGPLKAEAFF
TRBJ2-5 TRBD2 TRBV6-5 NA TGTGCCAGCAGTGGACTAGCGGGGGTGGAGACCCAGTACTTC CASSGLAGVETQYF
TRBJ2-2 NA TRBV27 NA TGTGCCAGCAGTTTATTTCAAAATCGTCCGCCGGGACAACAGACCGGGGAGCTGTTTTTT CASSLFQNRPPGQQTGELFF
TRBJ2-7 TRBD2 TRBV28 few TGTGCCAGCACAGCGGGATTACTCTCCTACGAGCAGTACTTC CASTAGLLSYEQYF
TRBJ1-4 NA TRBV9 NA TGTGCCAGCAGCGACTCAATTACGGCTAATGAAAAACTGTTTTTT CASSDSITANEKLFF
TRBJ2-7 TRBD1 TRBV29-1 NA TGCAGCGTTGATAATGACAGGGGGGACGAGCAGTACTTC CSVDNDRGDEQYF
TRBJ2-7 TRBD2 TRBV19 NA TGTGCCAGTAGTACGGGAGGCCTCGCCTACGAGCAGTACTTC CASSTGGLAYEQYF
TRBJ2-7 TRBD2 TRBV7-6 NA TGTGCCAGCAGCCCTAGTAGCGGGAGCGGAAACGAGCAGTACTTC CASSPSSGSGNEQYF
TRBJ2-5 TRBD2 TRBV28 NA TGTGCCAGCAGTCTTAGCGGGAGGAGGGGGGACCAAGAGACCCAGTACTTC CASSLSGRRGDQETQYF
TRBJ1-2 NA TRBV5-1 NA TGCGCCAGCAGCACCGGTAACAGGAATGTGGGCGATGGCTACACCTTC CASSTGNRNVGDGYTF
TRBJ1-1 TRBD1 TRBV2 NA TGTGCCAGCAGTGAAAGGGAGGTCGGGACAGTGGCTTTCTTT CASSEREVGTVAFF
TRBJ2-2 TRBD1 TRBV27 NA TGTGCCAGCAAATCGACCGGGGACAGGGTGAACACCGGGGAGCTGTTTTTT CASKSTGDRVNTGELFF
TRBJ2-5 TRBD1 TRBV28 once TGTGCCAGCAGCTCACAGGGGCAATCCTATGCTCAAGAGACCCAGTACTTC CASSSQGQSYAQETQYF
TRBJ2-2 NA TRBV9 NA TGTGCCAGCAGCGACCCCCGGCGGAGGAATGTCCAGGCCGGGGAGCTGTTTTTT CASSDPRRRNVQAGELFF
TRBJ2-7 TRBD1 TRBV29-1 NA TGCAGCGCCGGGACAGGTATCTACGAGCAGTACTTC CSAGTGIYEQYF
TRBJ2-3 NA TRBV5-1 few TGCGCCAGCAGTCCCCAGGGGCCCACAGATACGCAGTATTTT CASSPQGPTDTQYF
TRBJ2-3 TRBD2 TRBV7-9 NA TGTGCCAGCAGCTTATGGCGGGAGGCGAGAAAAGATACGCAGTATTTT CASSLWREARKDTQYF
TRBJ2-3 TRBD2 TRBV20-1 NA TGCAGTGGACTAGCTAGAGATACGCAGTATTTT CSGLARDTQYF
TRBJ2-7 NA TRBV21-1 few TGTGCCAGCACACCTAGAAATGAGAGCTACGAGCAGTACTTC CASTPRNESYEQYF
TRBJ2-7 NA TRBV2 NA TGTGCCAGCAGGGGAGAAGCTTACGAGCAGTACTTC CASRGEAYEQYF
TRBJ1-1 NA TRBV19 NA TGTGCCAGTAGTATAAGGGGGTCGCGACAGAACACTGAAGCTTTCTTT CASSIRGSRQNTEAFF
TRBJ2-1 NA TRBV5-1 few TGCGCCAGCAGACTGACTACCTCGAGCTCCTACAATGAGCAGTTCTTC CASRLTTSSSYNEQFF
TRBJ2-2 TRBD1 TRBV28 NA TGTGCCAGCAGACGGCCGGGACAGGGCAACACCGGGGAGCTGTTTTTT CASRRPGQGNTGELFF
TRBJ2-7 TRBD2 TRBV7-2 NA TGTGCCAGCAGCCCAGGGGGACTAGCGGACTCCTACGAGCAGTACTTC CASSPGGLADSYEQYF
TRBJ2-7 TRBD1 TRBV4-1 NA TGCGCCAGCAGCCATCAGGGGGCGGAATACGAGCAGTACTTC CASSHQGAEYEQYF
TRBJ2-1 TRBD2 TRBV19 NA TGTGCCAGTAGTACAACCTCCTACGGGGAGGGAGACCACAATGAGCAGTTCTTC CASSTTSYGEGDHNEQFF
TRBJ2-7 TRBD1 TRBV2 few TGTGCCAGCAGTGGGCAGGGGGCGATATACGAGCAGTACTTC CASSGQGAIYEQYF
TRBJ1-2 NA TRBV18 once TGTGCCAGCTCACCCTCAGGGGCCAGTGGCTACACCTTC CASSPSGASGYTF
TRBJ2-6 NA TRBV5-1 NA TGCGCCAGCAGCTTGATGACAGGACCCTCTGGGGCCAACGTCCTGACTTTC CASSLMTGPSGANVLTF
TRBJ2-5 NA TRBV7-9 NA TGTGCCAGCGAAGGACTAGAGACCCAGTACTTC CASEGLETQYF